This T cell receptor (beta chain) came from a study of shared clonotypes between healthy human individuals (dated by TCRdb to the early 2020s). Concerning the study at large: A couple of women and three men aged 18 to 49 years were included in the cohort. For each donor, CD4 naive and CD4 memory were each run on three plates, CD8 naive on two plates, and CD8 memory on one plate. To estimate repertoire size and how much clonotype sharing occurs between individuals, the study deeply sequenced the blood TCR repertoires of about 5 healthy adults. To increase sequencing depth and limit assay-specific biases, TCR repertoire library preparation and sequencing were carried out by different laboratories using diverse techniques. Between about 0.85 and 8.9 billion PBMCs per donor were obtained by leukapheresis. The study at large found these results: Larger estimated clonotype richness was generally found for naive subsets than for memory subsets. Higher generation probabilities were observed for clonotypes shared by all four sorted-subset donors than for non-shared clonotypes. Sampling was restricted to blood, and TCR repertoires in tissues likely differ from the TCR repertoires found in blood. Based on pairwise subsampling, the degree of clonotype sharing among donors was expected to be affected by sequencing depth. The genetic and exposure-history diversity represented was limited by the small number of donors. Even with the large sequencing depth, rarefaction of the sorted-subset datasets indicated that sequencing was incomplete. About 5% of naive CD4, 3.5% of naive CD8, roughly 2.5% of memory CD4, and 0.4% of memory CD8 clonotypes were shared across a few donors.

In the case of this clone: Its antigen remains unidentified. Base qualities are missing; no much larger clone stands one base away.

Donors were healthy HIV-negative adults with no recently reported acute infections or vaccinations. Every donor was a Caucasian adult living in Nashville, Tennessee, USA. Magnetic negative selection was used to enrich CD4+ T cells, after which naive cells were positively selected on CD45RA and the negative fraction became the memory subset. Blood was collected by leukapheresis, and PBMCs were isolated by Ficoll-Histopaque density gradient centrifugation and then cryopreserved in liquid nitrogen vapor phase. Analytical flow cytometry was used to check the purity and quantity of every magnetically sorted T cell population. Genomic DNA was isolated from every sorted fraction and measured by UV absorbance on a Nanodrop 2000c. TCR CDR3 regions were amplified from genomic DNA by multiplex PCR using the deep immunoSEQ assay. Extracted genomic DNA from each cell subset was spread evenly across all wells of several immunoSEQ 96-well plates, with each plate serving as a replicate. For sorted subsets, each replicate PCR was loaded with 200 to 250 ng genomic DNA, equivalent to 30,000 or so T cell genomes. The purified libraries were quantified using a Qubit 3.0 fluorometer, sized with a Bioanalyzer 2100, and then quantified again using the KAPA Library Quantification kit. Every immunoSEQ 96-well plate was sequenced on a separate single-read 150-cycle Illumina NextSeq 550 flow cell. Processing in the source paper ran as follows. Because the immunoSEQ output included only junctional sequences and no quality scores, the filtering could not be the same as the filtering used for full-length reads. Sequences were annotated with PyIR, a Python wrapper for IgBLAST v1.9, and V/J genes and CDR3 were assigned using IMGT germline references. Reads were removed for weak V/J assignments (E-value above 1e-6), missing CDR3, stop codons, out-of-frame junctions, or ambiguous translated residues. A V3J clonotype was defined by an identical inferred V gene, J gene, and CDR3 amino acid sequence. To compute the percentage overlap between repertoires, the number of shared unique clonotypes was divided by the size of the smaller repertoire. Richness of each repertoire was evaluated using RTK rarefaction, the Chao1 estimator, and Recon v2.1 estimates of unobserved clonotypes. Generation probabilities were computed with OLGA for all TCRbeta clonotypes obtained by the gDNA method from a handful of donors. What TCRdb holds here is the immuneACCESS table cut down to in-frame rearrangements. Part of the clones is not present; checked against another copy, under half of the missing clones reflect an unresolved V gene, and the others are unexplained. V, J and clone size are taken as reported in that table, and D and trimming were inferred from the DNA itself. Recorded for this sample are over a million clones; roughly 95% of them occurred a single time. About 1% of the sample is taken by the ten largest.

The CDR3 has 16 amino acids, counting the end cysteine and phenylalanine. Solely the CDR3 DNA is kept, with 48 bases framed from the first base. V is shortened by 3 bases, J by 2 bases, and the region joining them spans 16 bases. The germline V gene (reference sequence) gives CDR1 as MNHEY and CDR2 as SMNVEV. What was sequenced was naive CD4+ T cells sorted from blood. The label giving this sample's cell subset or site can be read as: CD45RA+ positively selected. The sequence was obtained from a man aged 25 to 40 in good health. The rearranged segments are TRBV27 and TRBJ1-1, with a weak D call of TRBD1 (5 bases match). The CDR3 loop reads CASSLRGPTFNTEAFF. The DNA sequence is TGTGCCAGCAGTTTGCGGGGCCCGACATTCAACACTGAAGCTTTCTTT.